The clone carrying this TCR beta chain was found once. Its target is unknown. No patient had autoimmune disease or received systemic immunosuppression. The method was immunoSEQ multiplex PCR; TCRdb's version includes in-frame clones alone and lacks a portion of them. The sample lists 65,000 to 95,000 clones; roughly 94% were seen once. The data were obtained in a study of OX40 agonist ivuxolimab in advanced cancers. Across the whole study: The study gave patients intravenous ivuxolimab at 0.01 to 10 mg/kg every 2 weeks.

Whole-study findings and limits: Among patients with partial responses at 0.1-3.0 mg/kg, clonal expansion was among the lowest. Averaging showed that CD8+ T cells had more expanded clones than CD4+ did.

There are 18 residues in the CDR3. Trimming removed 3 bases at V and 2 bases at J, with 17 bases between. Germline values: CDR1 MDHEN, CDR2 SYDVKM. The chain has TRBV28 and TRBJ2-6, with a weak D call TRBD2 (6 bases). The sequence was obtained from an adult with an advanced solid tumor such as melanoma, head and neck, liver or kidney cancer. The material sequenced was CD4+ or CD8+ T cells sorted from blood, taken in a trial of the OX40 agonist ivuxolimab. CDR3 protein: CASSLPGEYLTGANVLTF. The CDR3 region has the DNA TGTGCCAGCAGTTTGCCGGGGGAGTACCTTACTGGGGCCAACGTCCTGACTTTC.